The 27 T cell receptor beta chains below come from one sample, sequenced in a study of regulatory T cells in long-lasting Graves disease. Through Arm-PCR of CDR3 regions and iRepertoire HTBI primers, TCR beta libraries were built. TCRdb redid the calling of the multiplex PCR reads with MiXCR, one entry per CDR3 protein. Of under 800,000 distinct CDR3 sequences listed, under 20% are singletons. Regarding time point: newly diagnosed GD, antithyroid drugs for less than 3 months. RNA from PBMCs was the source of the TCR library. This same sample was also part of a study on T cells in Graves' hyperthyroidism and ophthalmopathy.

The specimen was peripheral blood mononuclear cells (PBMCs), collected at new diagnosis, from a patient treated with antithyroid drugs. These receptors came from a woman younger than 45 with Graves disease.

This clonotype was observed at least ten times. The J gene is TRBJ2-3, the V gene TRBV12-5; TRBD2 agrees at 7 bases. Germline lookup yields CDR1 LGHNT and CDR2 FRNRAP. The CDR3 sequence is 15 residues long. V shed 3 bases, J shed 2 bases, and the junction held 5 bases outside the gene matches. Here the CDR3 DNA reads TGTGCTAGTGGTTTTGGCGGGAGCCTCACAGATACGCAGTATTTT. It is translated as CASGFGGSLTDTQYF.

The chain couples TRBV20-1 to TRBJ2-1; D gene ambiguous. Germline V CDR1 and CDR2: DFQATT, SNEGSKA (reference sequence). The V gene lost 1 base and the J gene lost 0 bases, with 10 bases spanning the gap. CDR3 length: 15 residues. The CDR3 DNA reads TGCAGTGCTAGAGGAGCAGCCCGCTCCTACAATGAGCAGTTCTTC. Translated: CSARGAARSYNEQFF.

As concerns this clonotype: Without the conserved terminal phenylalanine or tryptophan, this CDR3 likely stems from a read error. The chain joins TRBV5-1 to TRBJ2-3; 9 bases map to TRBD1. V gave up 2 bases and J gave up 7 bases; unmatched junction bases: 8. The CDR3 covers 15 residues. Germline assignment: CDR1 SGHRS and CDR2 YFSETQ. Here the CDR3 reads CASSFGRDRANTQYS. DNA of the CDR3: TGCGCCAGCAGCTTCGGCCGGGACAGGGCTAATACGCAGTATTCT.

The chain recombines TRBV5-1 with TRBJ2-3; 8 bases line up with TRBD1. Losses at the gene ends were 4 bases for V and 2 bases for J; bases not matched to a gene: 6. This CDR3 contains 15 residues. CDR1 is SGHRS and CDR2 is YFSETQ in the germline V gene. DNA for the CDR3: TGCGCCAGCAGCCCGACAGGGGACTCCACAGATACGCAGTATTTT. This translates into CASSPTGDSTDTQYF.

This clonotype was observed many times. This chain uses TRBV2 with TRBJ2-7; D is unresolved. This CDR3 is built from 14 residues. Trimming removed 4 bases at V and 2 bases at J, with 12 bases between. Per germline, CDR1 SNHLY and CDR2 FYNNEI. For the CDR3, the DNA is TGTGCCAGCAGTGGAAAGGCGTGGGCCTACGAGCAGTACTTC. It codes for CASSGKAWAYEQYF.

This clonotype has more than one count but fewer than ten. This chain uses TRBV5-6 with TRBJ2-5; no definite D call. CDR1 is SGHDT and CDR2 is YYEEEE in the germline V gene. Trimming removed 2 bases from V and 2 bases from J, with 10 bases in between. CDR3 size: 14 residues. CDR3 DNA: TGTGCCAGCAGCTTAGGGCTACGACAAGAGACCCAGTACTTC. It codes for CASSLGLRQETQYF.

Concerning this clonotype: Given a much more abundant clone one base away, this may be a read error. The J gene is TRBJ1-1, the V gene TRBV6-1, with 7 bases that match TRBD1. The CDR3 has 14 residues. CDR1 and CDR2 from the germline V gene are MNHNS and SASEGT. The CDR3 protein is CVSSELYRQGGPFF. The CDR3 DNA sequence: TGTGTCAGCAGTGAATTGTATCGGCAGGGGGGGCCTTTCTTT.

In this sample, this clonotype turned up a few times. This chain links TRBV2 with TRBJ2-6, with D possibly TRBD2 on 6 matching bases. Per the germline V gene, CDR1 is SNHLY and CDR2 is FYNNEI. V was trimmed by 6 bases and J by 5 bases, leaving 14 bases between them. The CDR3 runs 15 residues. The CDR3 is CASSEGLLWANVLTF. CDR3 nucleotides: TGTGCCAGCAGCGAGGGACTCCTCTGGGCCAACGTCCTGACTTTC.

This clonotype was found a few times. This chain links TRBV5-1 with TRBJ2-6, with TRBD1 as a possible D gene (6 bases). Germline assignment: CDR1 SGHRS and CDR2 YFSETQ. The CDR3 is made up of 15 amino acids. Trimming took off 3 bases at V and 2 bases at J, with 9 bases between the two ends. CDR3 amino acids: CASSSSGAGANVLTF. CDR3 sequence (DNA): TGCGCCAGCAGCTCCTCAGGGGCTGGGGCCAACGTCCTGACTTTC. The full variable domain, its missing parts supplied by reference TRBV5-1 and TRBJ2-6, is KAGVTQTPRYLIKTRGQQVTLSCSPISGHRSVSWYQQTPGQGLQFLFEYFSETQRNKGNFPGRFSGRQFSNSRSEMNVSTLELGDSALYLCASSSSGAGANVLTFGAGSRLTVL.

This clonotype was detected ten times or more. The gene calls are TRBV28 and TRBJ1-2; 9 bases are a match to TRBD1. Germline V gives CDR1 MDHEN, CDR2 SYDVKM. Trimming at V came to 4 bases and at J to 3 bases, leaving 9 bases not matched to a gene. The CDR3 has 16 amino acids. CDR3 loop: CASSSQGAQAHYGYTF. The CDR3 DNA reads TGTGCCAGCAGTTCACAGGGGGCGCAGGCGCACTATGGCTACACCTTC.

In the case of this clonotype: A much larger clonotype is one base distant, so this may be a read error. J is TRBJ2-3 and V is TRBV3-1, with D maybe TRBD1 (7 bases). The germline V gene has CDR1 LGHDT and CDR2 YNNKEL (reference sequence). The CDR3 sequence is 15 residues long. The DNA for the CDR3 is TGTGCCAGCAGCCGGAGGGGGCCCCGCACAGATTCGCAGTATTTT. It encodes CASSRRGPRTDSQYF.

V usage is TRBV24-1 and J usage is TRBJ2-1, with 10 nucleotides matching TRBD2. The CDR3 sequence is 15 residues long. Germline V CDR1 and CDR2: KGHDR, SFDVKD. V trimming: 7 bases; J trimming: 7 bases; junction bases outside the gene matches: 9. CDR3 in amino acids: CATSHSGRRYNEQFF. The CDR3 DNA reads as TGTGCCACCAGCCATAGCGGGAGGCGGTATAATGAGCAGTTCTTC.

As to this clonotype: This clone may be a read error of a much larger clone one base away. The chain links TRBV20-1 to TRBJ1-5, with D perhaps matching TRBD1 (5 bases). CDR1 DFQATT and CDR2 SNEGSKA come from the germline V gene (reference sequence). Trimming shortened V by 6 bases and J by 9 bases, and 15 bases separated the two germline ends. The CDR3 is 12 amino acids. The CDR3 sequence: CSAHRRGSPQHF. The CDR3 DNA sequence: TGCAGTGCCCACAGACGGGGGTCGCCCCAGCATTTT.

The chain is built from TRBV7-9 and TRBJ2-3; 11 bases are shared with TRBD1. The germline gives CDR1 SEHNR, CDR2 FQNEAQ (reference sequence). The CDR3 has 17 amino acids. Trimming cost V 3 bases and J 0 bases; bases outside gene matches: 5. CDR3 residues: CASSLWTGGFSTDTQYF. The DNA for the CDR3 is TGTGCCAGCAGCTTGTGGACAGGGGGCTTTAGCACAGATACGCAGTATTTT.

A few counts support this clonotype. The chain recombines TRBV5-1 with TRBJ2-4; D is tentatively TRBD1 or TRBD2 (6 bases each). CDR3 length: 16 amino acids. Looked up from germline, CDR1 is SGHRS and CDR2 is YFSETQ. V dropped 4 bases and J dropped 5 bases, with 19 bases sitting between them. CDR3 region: CASSQLAEGGQNIQYF. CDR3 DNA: TGCGCCAGCAGCCAATTAGCGGAGGGGGGACAAAACATTCAGTACTTC. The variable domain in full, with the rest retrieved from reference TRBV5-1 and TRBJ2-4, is KAGVTQTPRYLIKTRGQQVTLSCSPISGHRSVSWYQQTPGQGLQFLFEYFSETQRNKGNFPGRFSGRQFSNSRSEMNVSTLELGDSALYLCASSQLAEGGQNIQYFGAGTRLSVL.

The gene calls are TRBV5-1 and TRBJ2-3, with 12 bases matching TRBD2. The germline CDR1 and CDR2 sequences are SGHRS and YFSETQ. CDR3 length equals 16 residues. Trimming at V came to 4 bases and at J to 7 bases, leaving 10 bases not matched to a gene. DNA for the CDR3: TGCGCCAGCAGCCCCGAGACTAGCGGGAGTGCAAATACGCAGTATTTT. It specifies CASSPETSGSANTQYF.

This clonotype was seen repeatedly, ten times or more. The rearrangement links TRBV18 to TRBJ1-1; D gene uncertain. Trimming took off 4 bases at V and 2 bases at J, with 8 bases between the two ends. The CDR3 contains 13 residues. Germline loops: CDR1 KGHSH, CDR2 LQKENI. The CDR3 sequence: CASSRDYNTEAFF. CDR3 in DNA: TGTGCCAGCTCACGGGATTACAACACTGAAGCTTTCTTT.

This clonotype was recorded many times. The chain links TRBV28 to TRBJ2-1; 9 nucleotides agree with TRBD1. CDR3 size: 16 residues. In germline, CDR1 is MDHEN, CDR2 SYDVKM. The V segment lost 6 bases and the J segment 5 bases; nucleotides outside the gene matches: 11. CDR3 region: CASSLRTGASNNEQFF. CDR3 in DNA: TGTGCCAGCAGCCTCAGGACAGGGGCTTCAAACAATGAGCAGTTCTTC.

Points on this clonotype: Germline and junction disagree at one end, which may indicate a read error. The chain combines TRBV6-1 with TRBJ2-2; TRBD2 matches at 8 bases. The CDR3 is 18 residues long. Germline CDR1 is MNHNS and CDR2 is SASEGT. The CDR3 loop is CASSQAGVIGANTGELFF. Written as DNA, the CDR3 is TGTGCCAGCAGTCAAGCGGGAGTTATCGGCGCGAACACCGGGGAGCTGTTTTTT.

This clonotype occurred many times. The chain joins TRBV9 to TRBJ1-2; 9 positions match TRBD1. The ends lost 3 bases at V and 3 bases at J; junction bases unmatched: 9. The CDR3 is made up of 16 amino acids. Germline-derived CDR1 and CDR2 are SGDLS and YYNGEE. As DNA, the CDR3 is TGTGCCAGCAGCGATCGAGCTGGACAGGGGTACTATGGCTACACCTTC. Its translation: CASSDRAGQGYYGYTF. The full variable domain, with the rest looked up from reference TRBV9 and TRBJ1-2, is DSGVTQTPKHLITATGQRVTLRCSPRSGDLSVYWYQQSLDQGLQFLIQYYNGEERAKGNILERFSAQQFPDLHSELNLSSLELGDSALYFCASSDRAGQGYYGYTFGSGTRLTVV.

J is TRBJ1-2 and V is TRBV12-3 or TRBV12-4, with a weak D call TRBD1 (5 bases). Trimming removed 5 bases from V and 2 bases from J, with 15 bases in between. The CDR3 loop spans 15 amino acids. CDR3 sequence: CASSPLGHPNYGYTF. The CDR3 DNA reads TGTGCCAGCAGTCCCTTAGGACACCCAAACTATGGCTACACCTTC.

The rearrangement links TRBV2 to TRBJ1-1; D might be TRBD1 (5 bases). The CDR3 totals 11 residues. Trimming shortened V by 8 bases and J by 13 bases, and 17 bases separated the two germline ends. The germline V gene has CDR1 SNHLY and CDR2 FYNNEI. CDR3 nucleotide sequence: TGTGCCAGCGGAACCTATAGAGGGGATTTCTTT. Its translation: CASGTYRGDFF.

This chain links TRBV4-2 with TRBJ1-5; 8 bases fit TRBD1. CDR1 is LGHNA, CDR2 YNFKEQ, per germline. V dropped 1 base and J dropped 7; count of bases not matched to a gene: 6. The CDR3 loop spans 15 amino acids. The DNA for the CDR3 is TGTGCCAGCAGCCAAGTAAAGACAGGGGACCAGCCCCAGCATTTT. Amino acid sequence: CASSQVKTGDQPQHF.

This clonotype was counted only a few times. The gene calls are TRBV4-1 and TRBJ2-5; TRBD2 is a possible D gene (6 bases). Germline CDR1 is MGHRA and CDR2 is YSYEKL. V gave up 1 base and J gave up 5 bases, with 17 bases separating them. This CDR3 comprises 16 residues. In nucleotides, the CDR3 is TGCGCCAGCAGCCAAGTTCAAAGGGGCGCGGGGGAGACCCAGTACTTC. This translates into CASSQVQRGAGETQYF.

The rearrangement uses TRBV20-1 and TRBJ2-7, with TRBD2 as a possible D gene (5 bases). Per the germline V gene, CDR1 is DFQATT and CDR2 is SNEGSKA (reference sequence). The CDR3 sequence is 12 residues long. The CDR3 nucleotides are TGCAGCTGCCTAGCAACTCCCTACGAGCAGTACTTC. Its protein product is CSCLATPYEQYF.

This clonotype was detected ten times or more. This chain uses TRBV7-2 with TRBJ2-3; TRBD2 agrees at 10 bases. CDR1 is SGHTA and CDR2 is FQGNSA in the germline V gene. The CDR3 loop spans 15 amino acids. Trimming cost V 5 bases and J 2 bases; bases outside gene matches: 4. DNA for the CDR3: TGTGCCAGCAGCCTACTAGCGGGACTCACAGATACGCAGTATTTT. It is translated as CASSLLAGLTDTQYF.

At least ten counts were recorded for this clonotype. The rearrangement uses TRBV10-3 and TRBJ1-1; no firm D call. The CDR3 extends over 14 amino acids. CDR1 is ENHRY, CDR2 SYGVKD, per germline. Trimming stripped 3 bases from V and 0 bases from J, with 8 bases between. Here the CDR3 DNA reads TGTGCCATCAGTGATGGTGGATTGAACACTGAAGCTTTCTTT. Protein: CAISDGGLNTEAFF.